This TCR beta chain was captured by sequencing in a study of T cell responses to AZD1222 COVID-19 vaccine. Overall study findings and caveats: Baseline seropositivity characterized only six AZD1222 recipients. Only after the peak T cell response were repertoires sampled. Females outnumbered males among donors, who were mostly white British; clonal diversity was possibly underestimated.

Comments on this clone: Its antigen is still unknown.

This CDR3 has 14 residues. Trimming left V 1 base short and J 7 bases short, with 11 bases between. Germline V gene sequence: CDR1 MGHRA, CDR2 YSYEKL. Here immunoSEQ multiplex PCR was the method, and the copy in TCRdb shows in-frame clones only, minus some. The sample yields about 160,000 clones, around 91% seen once. This receptor was identified in an adult in good health. V and J are TRBV4-1 and TRBJ2-1; D is unclear. This specimen consisted of peripheral blood, obtained on day 0 of AZD1222 vaccination. The CDR3 nucleotides are TGCGCCAGCAGCCAAGGGGCCGAGATGAATGAGCAGTTCTTC. Translated, it gives CASSQGAEMNEQFF.